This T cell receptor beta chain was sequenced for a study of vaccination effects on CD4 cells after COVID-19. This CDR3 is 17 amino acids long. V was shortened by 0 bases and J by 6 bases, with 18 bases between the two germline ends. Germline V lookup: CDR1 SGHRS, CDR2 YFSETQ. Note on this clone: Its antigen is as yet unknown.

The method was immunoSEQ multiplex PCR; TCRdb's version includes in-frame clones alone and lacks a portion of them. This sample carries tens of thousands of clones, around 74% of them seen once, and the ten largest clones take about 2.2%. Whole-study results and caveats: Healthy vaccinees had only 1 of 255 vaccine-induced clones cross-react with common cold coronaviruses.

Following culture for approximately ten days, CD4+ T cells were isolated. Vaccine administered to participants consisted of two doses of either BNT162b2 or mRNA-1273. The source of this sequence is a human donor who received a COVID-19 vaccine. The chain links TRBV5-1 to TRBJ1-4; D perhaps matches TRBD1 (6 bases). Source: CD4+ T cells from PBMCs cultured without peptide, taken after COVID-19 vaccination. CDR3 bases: TGCGCCAGCAGCTTGGGAAAAACCAGGGGAGGGGATGAAAAACTGTTTTTT. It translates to CASSLGKTRGGDEKLFF.